Listed below are T cell receptor beta chains from one sample, sequenced in a study of T cell repertoires in cytomegalovirus infection. A single record per CDR3 protein comes from TCRdb applying MiXCR to the reads. The sample has roughly 500,000 distinct CDR3 sequences, about 44% seen once. Their antigens remain unidentified. This sample comprised cultured PBMCs, obtained from culture after CMV antigen stimulation. These TCRs come from a human donor in good health (CMV status not recorded). Some clones in this sample may be carry-over from other donors' samples. Each CDR3 is given with its conserved first and last residue. Fields, in order: CDR3 length, J gene, D gene, V gene, clone size, CDR3 DNA, CDR3 protein. The D gene is left open where the match is weak. Clone size, where shown, is once, few, many, or a class for clones that have expanded.

CDR3 length: 13; J gene: TRBJ2-5; D gene: NA; V gene: TRBV7-8; clone size: NA; CDR3 DNA: TGTGCCAGCAGCCTGCTGGTCTCTGAGACCCAGTACTTC; CDR3 protein: CASSLLVSETQYF
CDR3 length: 10; J gene: TRBJ2-3; D gene: NA; V gene: TRBV12-3/TRBV12-4; clone size: few; CDR3 DNA: TGTGCCAGCATGGAGGATACGCAGTATTTT; CDR3 protein: CASMEDTQYF
CDR3 length: 13; J gene: TRBJ2-5; D gene: NA; V gene: TRBV7-2; clone size: many; CDR3 DNA: TGTGCCAGCAGCTTAGAGAGGGGAGAGACCCAGTACTTC; CDR3 protein: CASSLERGETQYF
CDR3 length: 15; J gene: TRBJ2-2; D gene: NA; V gene: TRBV20-1; clone size: NA; CDR3 DNA: TGCAGTGCTACCGGTGGGGGGCTTTATACCGGGGAGCTGTTTTTT; CDR3 protein: CSATGGGLYTGELFF
CDR3 length: 13; J gene: TRBJ2-3; D gene: NA; V gene: TRBV10-2; clone size: NA; CDR3 DNA: TGCGCCAGCCTAGACTCGCACACAGATACGCAGTATTTT; CDR3 protein: CASLDSHTDTQYF
CDR3 length: 15; J gene: TRBJ2-1; D gene: TRBD2; V gene: TRBV27; clone size: NA; CDR3 DNA: TGTGCCAGCAGTCACGGACTAGCGGGAGTTCGTGAGCAGTTCTTC; CDR3 protein: CASSHGLAGVREQFF
CDR3 length: 14; J gene: TRBJ2-1; D gene: NA; V gene: TRBV7-2; clone size: many; CDR3 DNA: TGTGCCAGCAGCTTAGCCTTCCGGGACAATGAGCAGTTCTTC; CDR3 protein: CASSLAFRDNEQFF
CDR3 length: 15; J gene: TRBJ2-1; D gene: NA; V gene: TRBV19; clone size: NA; CDR3 DNA: TGTGCCAGTAGTATAGGCCAATGGTTTCGAAATGAGCAGTTCTTC; CDR3 protein: CASSIGQWFRNEQFF
CDR3 length: 14; J gene: TRBJ2-5; D gene: NA; V gene: TRBV7-2; clone size: few; CDR3 DNA: TGTGCCAGCAGCTTTCTTAGCGTGGGAGGGACCCAGTACTTC; CDR3 protein: CASSFLSVGGTQYF
CDR3 length: 18; J gene: TRBJ1-2; D gene: TRBD1; V gene: TRBV6-1; clone size: few; CDR3 DNA: TGTGCCAGCAGTGAAGACCACCGGACAGGGACTAATAACTATGGCTACACCTTC; CDR3 protein: CASSEDHRTGTNNYGYTF
CDR3 length: 14; J gene: TRBJ2-5; D gene: NA; V gene: TRBV6-8; clone size: NA; CDR3 DNA: TGTGCCAGCAGTTACAGGCCGGAACAAGAGACCCAGTACTTC; CDR3 protein: CASSYRPEQETQYF
CDR3 length: 18; J gene: TRBJ1-5; D gene: NA; V gene: TRBV12-3/TRBV12-4; clone size: NA; CDR3 DNA: TGTGCCAGCAGTAAAAGGCTGGTAGGGAGTTATAGCAATCAGCCCCAGCATTTT; CDR3 protein: CASSKRLVGSYSNQPQHF
CDR3 length: 14; J gene: TRBJ2-1; D gene: NA; V gene: TRBV7-9; clone size: NA; CDR3 DNA: TGTGCCAGCATCTCCCTGGGCTCCTCCAATGAGCAGTTCTTC; CDR3 protein: CASISLGSSNEQFF
CDR3 length: 16; J gene: TRBJ1-6; D gene: NA; V gene: TRBV5-4; clone size: NA; CDR3 DNA: TGTGCCAGCAGCTGGGGGGCAGAGATACATAATTCACCCCTCCACTTT; CDR3 protein: CASSWGAEIHNSPLHF
CDR3 length: 17; J gene: TRBJ2-1; D gene: TRBD1; V gene: TRBV20-1; clone size: once; CDR3 DNA: TGCAGTGCTAGACGGAGAAGCAACAGGGGACCCTACAATGAGCAGTTCTTC; CDR3 protein: CSARRRSNRGPYNEQFF
CDR3 length: 17; J gene: TRBJ2-1; D gene: TRBD2; V gene: TRBV4-1; clone size: once; CDR3 DNA: TGCGCCAGCAGCCAAGTCTTGAGCGGGGGGGCCTACAATGAGCAGTTCTTC; CDR3 protein: CASSQVLSGGAYNEQFF
CDR3 length: 18; J gene: TRBJ2-7; D gene: TRBD1; V gene: TRBV6-8; clone size: NA; CDR3 DNA: TGTGCCAGCAGTTACCACCCGGGTGGGGACAGAGGCCTCGACGAGCAGTACTTC; CDR3 protein: CASSYHPGGDRGLDEQYF
CDR3 length: 15; J gene: TRBJ2-1; D gene: NA; V gene: TRBV20-1; clone size: NA; CDR3 DNA: TGCAGTGCTAGTCTTCTAGTGAAGTCCTACAATGAGCAGTTCTTC; CDR3 protein: CSASLLVKSYNEQFF
CDR3 length: 18; J gene: TRBJ2-1; D gene: TRBD2; V gene: TRBV7-8; clone size: NA; CDR3 DNA: TGTGCCAGCAGCTTCCGGACTAGCGGGAGTTTCTTATGGAATGAGCAGTTCTTC; CDR3 protein: CASSFRTSGSFLWNEQFF
CDR3 length: 13; J gene: TRBJ2-5; D gene: NA; V gene: TRBV7-2; clone size: NA; CDR3 DNA: TGTGCCAGCAGCTCCGACTTTGAAGAGACCCAGTACTTC; CDR3 protein: CASSSDFEETQYF
CDR3 length: 13; J gene: TRBJ1-1; D gene: NA; V gene: TRBV7-2; clone size: NA; CDR3 DNA: TGTGCCAGCAGCTTAAGGGTTATCACTGAAGCTTTCTTT; CDR3 protein: CASSLRVITEAFF
CDR3 length: 14; J gene: TRBJ1-2; D gene: TRBD1; V gene: TRBV7-8; clone size: many; CDR3 DNA: TGTGCCAGCAGCGACGCTCTGACAGGGAATGGCTACACCTTC; CDR3 protein: CASSDALTGNGYTF
CDR3 length: 15; J gene: TRBJ2-1; D gene: TRBD2; V gene: TRBV11-2; clone size: NA; CDR3 DNA: TGTGCCAGCAGCTTACAAGCGGGAGGTGGTGATGAGCAGTTCTTC; CDR3 protein: CASSLQAGGGDEQFF
CDR3 length: 15; J gene: TRBJ1-5; D gene: NA; V gene: TRBV7-2; clone size: NA; CDR3 DNA: TGTGCCAGCAGCTTACTAATAGGGAGCGATGAGCCCCAGCATTTT; CDR3 protein: CASSLLIGSDEPQHF
CDR3 length: 13; J gene: TRBJ1-2; D gene: TRBD1; V gene: TRBV4-1; clone size: NA; CDR3 DNA: TGCGCCAGCAGCCAGACAGGGGTAGAGGGCTACACCTTC; CDR3 protein: CASSQTGVEGYTF
CDR3 length: 15; J gene: TRBJ1-1; D gene: TRBD1; V gene: TRBV3-1; clone size: NA; CDR3 DNA: TGTGCCAGCAGCCTCCGGGACAGGGGGCTCTCTGAAGCTTTCTTT; CDR3 protein: CASSLRDRGLSEAFF
CDR3 length: 13; J gene: TRBJ2-7; D gene: NA; V gene: TRBV7-2; clone size: few; CDR3 DNA: TGTGCCAGCAGCTCAAACCCAGGCTACGAGCAGTACTTC; CDR3 protein: CASSSNPGYEQYF
CDR3 length: 14; J gene: TRBJ1-5; D gene: NA; V gene: TRBV7-6; clone size: few; CDR3 DNA: TGTGCCAGCAGCCCCAACTATAGCAATCAGCCCCAGCATTTT; CDR3 protein: CASSPNYSNQPQHF
CDR3 length: 15; J gene: TRBJ2-2; D gene: NA; V gene: TRBV2; clone size: many; CDR3 DNA: TGTGCCAGCAGGGAACCACCCTTTCTCACCGGGGAGCTGTTTTTT; CDR3 protein: CASREPPFLTGELFF
CDR3 length: 13; J gene: TRBJ2-5; D gene: NA; V gene: TRBV12-3/TRBV12-4; clone size: few; CDR3 DNA: TGTGCCAGCAGTGGCGGTTGGAGCGGGACCCAGTACTTC; CDR3 protein: CASSGGWSGTQYF
CDR3 length: 14; J gene: TRBJ2-7; D gene: TRBD2; V gene: TRBV9; clone size: NA; CDR3 DNA: TGTGCCAGCAGCCCTAGCGGCCCCACCTACGAGCAGTACTTC; CDR3 protein: CASSPSGPTYEQYF
CDR3 length: 15; J gene: TRBJ2-3; D gene: NA; V gene: TRBV7-9; clone size: NA; CDR3 DNA: TGTGCCAGCAGCCCTGGGGACCCAAGCACAGATACGCAGTATTTT; CDR3 protein: CASSPGDPSTDTQYF
CDR3 length: 15; J gene: TRBJ2-7; D gene: NA; V gene: TRBV7-2; clone size: NA; CDR3 DNA: TGTGCCAGCAGGCCCCAGGTTGGGGATTCCTACGAGCAGTACTTC; CDR3 protein: CASRPQVGDSYEQYF
CDR3 length: 14; J gene: TRBJ1-5; D gene: NA; V gene: TRBV7-2; clone size: NA; CDR3 DNA: TGTGCCAGTAGCTTAATGGTGGAAAATCAGCCCCAGCATTTT; CDR3 protein: CASSLMVENQPQHF
CDR3 length: 17; J gene: TRBJ2-2; D gene: NA; V gene: TRBV7-2; clone size: few; CDR3 DNA: TGTGCCAGCAGCTTAGAAGCTGGAATAGCGGTCACCGGGGAGCTGTTTTTT; CDR3 protein: CASSLEAGIAVTGELFF
CDR3 length: 13; J gene: TRBJ1-1; D gene: NA; V gene: TRBV7-2; clone size: few; CDR3 DNA: TGTGCCAGCCTTAATTGGGGGAACACTGAAGCTTTCTTT; CDR3 protein: CASLNWGNTEAFF
CDR3 length: 17; J gene: TRBJ2-2; D gene: TRBD2; V gene: TRBV7-8; clone size: few; CDR3 DNA: TGTGCCAGCAGCCCCATACTAGCGGGAGGGTCAGGAGGGGAGCTGTTTTTT; CDR3 protein: CASSPILAGGSGGELFF
CDR3 length: 15; J gene: TRBJ2-5; D gene: NA; V gene: TRBV9; clone size: NA; CDR3 DNA: TGTGCCAGCAGCGTAGATTGGCGGGGGCGGGAGACCCAGTACTTC; CDR3 protein: CASSVDWRGRETQYF
CDR3 length: 19; J gene: TRBJ2-3; D gene: TRBD2; V gene: TRBV7-8; clone size: NA; CDR3 DNA: TGTGCCAGCAGCTCCCGGGGACTAGCGGGGGGCAGGTGGGCAGATACGCAGTATTTT; CDR3 protein: CASSSRGLAGGRWADTQYF
CDR3 length: 14; J gene: TRBJ1-1; D gene: TRBD1; V gene: TRBV5-5; clone size: few; CDR3 DNA: TGTGCCAGCAGCCACAGGGGGCCGAACACTGAAGCTTTCTTT; CDR3 protein: CASSHRGPNTEAFF